One sample yielded the 3 T cell receptor beta chains listed below, sequenced in a study of T cells in Graves' hyperthyroidism and ophthalmopathy. Template material for amplifying TCR beta CDR3 regions consisted of RNA transcripts. A set of HTBI primers served as the primers for a first-round RT-PCR of the TCR CDR3. TCRdb independently ran MiXCR on the multiplex PCR reads; one entry per CDR3 protein. The sample yields 480,000 or so distinct CDR3 sequences, approximately 48% seen once. What was sequenced was peripheral blood or thyroid tissue (not recorded which). These receptors were taken from an adult woman with Graves' disease, either hyperthyroidism or ophthalmopathy (not recorded which).

This clonotype showed up many times. This chain joins TRBV20-1 and TRBJ1-5; D call uncertain. CDR3 length equals 15 residues. CDR1 is DFQATT, CDR2 SNEGSKA, per germline (reference sequence). V gave up 6 bases and J gave up 0 bases, with 15 bases separating them. CDR3 protein: CSAQRSGDSNQPQHF. For the CDR3, the DNA is TGCAGTGCCCAGAGGTCCGGGGATAGCAATCAGCCCCAGCATTTT.

The chain couples TRBV2 to TRBJ2-7; 9 nucleotides line up with TRBD1. Looked up from germline, CDR1 is SNHLY and CDR2 is FYNNEI. Trimming took 6 bases from V and 5 from J; bases not matched to a gene: 2. CDR3 size: 12 residues. The CDR3 here is CASRGDRDEQYF. The CDR3 DNA follows: TGTGCCAGCAGGGGGGACAGGGACGAGCAGTACTTC.

The chain employs TRBV28 and TRBJ2-5; D is possibly TRBD2 (5 bases). V was shortened by 6 bases and J by 5 bases, with 10 bases between the two germline ends. Germline CDR1 and CDR2: MDHEN and SYDVKM. The CDR3 runs to 12 residues. The CDR3 loop reads CASRTRRETQYF. CDR3 nucleotides: TGTGCCAGCAGAACTAGGAGGGAGACCCAGTACTTC.